The source of this T cell receptor beta chain is a study of control samples from healthy donors and cancer patients. The CDR3 length is 15 residues. V shed 1 base, J shed 3 bases, and the junction held 5 bases outside the gene matches. Germline loops: CDR1 KGHSH, CDR2 LQKENI. The data were produced by immunoSEQ multiplex PCR, yet TCRdb's version contains in-frame clones alone and is incomplete. The sample lists under 150,000 clones; roughly nine tenths were seen once. The sequenced sample was PBMCs. The clonotype comes from a woman aged 50 to 60 with colorectal cancer. The chain carries TRBV18 and TRBJ1-1; TRBD1 agrees at 7 bases. Here the CDR3 DNA reads TGTGCCAGCTCACCACATGGGCAGGGGGACACTGAAGCTTTCTTT. Encoded protein: CASSPHGQGDTEAFF.